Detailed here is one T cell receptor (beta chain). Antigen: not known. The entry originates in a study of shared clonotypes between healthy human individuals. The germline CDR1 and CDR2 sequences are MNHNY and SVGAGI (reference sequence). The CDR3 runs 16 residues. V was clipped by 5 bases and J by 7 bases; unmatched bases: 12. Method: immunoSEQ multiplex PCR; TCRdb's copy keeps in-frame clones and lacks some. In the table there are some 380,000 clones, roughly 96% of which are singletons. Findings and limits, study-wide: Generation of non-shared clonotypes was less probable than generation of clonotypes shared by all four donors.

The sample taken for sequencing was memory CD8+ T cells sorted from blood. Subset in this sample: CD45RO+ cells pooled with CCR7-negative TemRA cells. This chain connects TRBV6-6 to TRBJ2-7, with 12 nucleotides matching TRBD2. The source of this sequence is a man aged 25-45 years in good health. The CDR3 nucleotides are TGTGCCAGCAGTCCCGCCCTAGCGGGAGGGCCATGGGAGCAGTACTTC. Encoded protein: CASSPALAGGPWEQYF.